The sequence of this T cell receptor (beta chain) was determined in a study of regulatory T cells in long-lasting Graves disease. Overall study findings and caveats: Thyroid tissue went unstudied; only peripheral blood was examined. There was favoring of TRBV28, TRBJ1-2 and TRBJ2-5 in persistent disease. Persistent patients shared thousands of public clonotypes among themselves. Newly diagnosed patients shared fewer, at about a thousand.

This clonotype came up a few times. No antigen is known for it. The CDR3 extends over 14 amino acids. V shed 3 bases and J 9 bases; nucleotides not matched to a gene: 4. Germline V gene sequence: CDR1 SGDLS, CDR2 YYNGEE. The authors built TCR beta libraries using iRepertoire HTBI primers and Arm-PCR of CDR3 regions. TCRdb ran MiXCR on the multiplex PCR reads and lists one entry per CDR3 protein. The data hold hundreds of thousands of distinct CDR3 sequences, with more than 20% observed a single time. Time point indicated: persistent/refractory GD, antithyroid drugs over 5 years with positive TRAb. RNA from PBMCs was the source of the TCR library.

The sample was peripheral blood mononuclear cells (PBMCs), taken when the disease was refractory, from a patient treated with antithyroid drugs. The chain combines TRBV9 with TRBJ1-6, with 9 bases lining up with TRBD1. The TCR comes from a female donor with Graves disease. The CDR3 DNA reads as TGTGCCAGCAGCGCGACAGGGGGGAGTTCACCCCTCCACTTT. It yields the protein CASSATGGSSPLHF.